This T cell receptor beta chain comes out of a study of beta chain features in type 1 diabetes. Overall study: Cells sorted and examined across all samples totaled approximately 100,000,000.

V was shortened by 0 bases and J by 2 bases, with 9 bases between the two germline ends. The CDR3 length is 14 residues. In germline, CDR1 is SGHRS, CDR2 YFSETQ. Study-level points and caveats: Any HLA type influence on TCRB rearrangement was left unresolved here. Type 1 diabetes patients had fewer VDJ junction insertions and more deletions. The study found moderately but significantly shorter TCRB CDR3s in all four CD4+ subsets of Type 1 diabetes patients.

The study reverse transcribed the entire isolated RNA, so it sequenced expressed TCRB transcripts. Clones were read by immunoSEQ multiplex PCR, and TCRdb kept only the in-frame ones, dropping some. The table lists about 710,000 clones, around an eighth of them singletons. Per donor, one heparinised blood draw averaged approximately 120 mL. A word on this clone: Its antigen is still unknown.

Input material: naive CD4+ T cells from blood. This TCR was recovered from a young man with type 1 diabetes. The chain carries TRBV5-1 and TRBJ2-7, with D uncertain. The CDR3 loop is CASSLESGTYEQYF. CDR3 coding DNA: TGCGCCAGCAGCTTGGAGTCGGGTACCTACGAGCAGTACTTC.